What follows are 26 T cell receptor beta chains derived from one specimen sequenced in a study of early T cells in non-severe SARS-CoV-2 infection. MiXCR, run by TCRdb on the 5' RACE reads, gives a single entry per CDR3 protein. The sample has tens of thousands of distinct CDR3 sequences; 10% to 15% are singletons. Sequences were derived from whole blood, sampled at baseline. Receptors originate from an adult who was a healthcare worker with PCR-confirmed SARS-CoV-2 infection or an uninfected control (not recorded which).

This clonotype has ten or more counts. This chain uses TRBV14 with TRBJ1-1; D gene unclear. There are 16 residues in the CDR3. Trimming pared 0 bases from V and 10 bases from J, leaving 21 bases between. CDR1 and CDR2 from the germline V gene are SGHDN and FVKESK. CDR3 sequence: CASSQESRSNPLPAFF. The DNA of the CDR3 is TGTGCCAGCAGCCAAGAGTCACGCAGTAACCCTCTCCCAGCTTTCTTT.

This clonotype was counted at least ten times. This chain uses TRBV7-2 with TRBJ2-7, with unresolved D. Trimming left V 2 bases short and J 2 bases short, with 13 bases between. The CDR3 is made up of 15 amino acids. Germline V gene data show CDR1 as SGHTA and CDR2 as FQGNSA. CDR3 in amino acids: CASSLQSGQAYEQYF. In DNA form, the CDR3 reads TGTGCCAGCAGCTTACAGTCAGGTCAGGCCTACGAGCAGTACTTC.

This chain joins TRBV5-1 and TRBJ2-3; weak D call: TRBD2 (6 bases). There are 15 residues in the CDR3. CDR1 is SGHRS, CDR2 YFSETQ, per germline. V lost 0 bases, J lost 4 bases, and 12 bases lay in between. The CDR3 bases are TGCGCCAGCAGCTTGGACGCGGGAATGGCAGATACGCAGTATTTT. It encodes CASSLDAGMADTQYF.

The rearrangement links TRBV4-3 to TRBJ1-4; D uncertain. This CDR3 is built from 14 residues. Per the germline V gene, CDR1 is LGHNA and CDR2 is YSLEER. Trimming removed 1 base at V and 8 bases at J, with 11 bases between. CDR3 DNA sequence: TGCGCCAGCAGCCAAGCGCTAAAAGGGGAAAAACTGTTTTTT. Translating it yields CASSQALKGEKLFF.

This clonotype came up a few times. An end of the junction does not agree with germline; a read error may underlie this. The chain employs TRBV7-7 and TRBJ2-3; 7 nucleotides align to TRBD2. The CDR3 loop spans 15 amino acids. CDR1 is SSHAT and CDR2 is FNYEAQ in the germline V gene (reference sequence). CDR3 sequence (DNA): TGTGCTAGCAGCCCGGGACTATCCAGACGAGATACGCAGTATTTT. It is translated as CASSPGLSRRDTQYF.

J is TRBJ2-7 and V is TRBV12-5; D not certain. There are 12 residues in the CDR3. Trimming pared 2 bases from V and 3 bases from J, leaving 5 bases between. CDR1 is LGHNT and CDR2 is FRNRAP in the germline V gene. The DNA of the CDR3 is TGTGCTAGTGGTTTGACGGACTACGAGCAGTACTTC. This gives the protein CASGLTDYEQYF.

This clonotype was seen a handful of times. This chain connects TRBV6-2 or TRBV6-3 to TRBJ2-4; D remains ambiguous. The CDR3 has 16 residues. The V gene's germline CDR1 is MNHEY and CDR2 SVGEGT. Between the trimmed V and J ends, which lost 5 bases and 0 bases, there was a span of 14 bases. The CDR3 DNA reads as TGTGCCAGCAGTCTCCTCCGCGGAGTAGCCAAAAACATTCAGTACTTC. Its translation: CASSLLRGVAKNIQYF.

The chain has TRBV18 and TRBJ2-7; D is unclear. Germline CDR1 is KGHSH and CDR2 is LQKENI. The CDR3 consists of 16 residues. V dropped 1 base and J dropped 3 bases, with 16 bases sitting between them. The chain's CDR3 is CASSPRLAGFHYEQYF. The CDR3 bases are TGTGCCAGCTCACCACGGTTGGCAGGCTTTCACTACGAGCAGTACTTC.

This clonotype turned up a few times. This CDR3 reads CASSSGAREQFF. Written as DNA, the CDR3 is TGTGCCAGCAGCTCGGGGGCGCGGGAGCAGTTCTTC. V gene TRBV7-9 combines with J gene TRBJ2-1; D possibly matches TRBD1 or TRBD2 (6 bases each). The CDR3 totals 12 residues. V shed 4 bases and J shed 10 bases, with 11 bases lying between them. Germline V lookup: CDR1 SEHNR, CDR2 FQNEAQ (reference sequence).

In its sample, this clonotype was seen a few times. The rearrangement joins TRBV5-1 to TRBJ1-1, with D perhaps matching TRBD1 (6 bases). The CDR3 is 14 residues long. The ends were cut back, 5 bases at V and 11 bases at J, with 22 bases in the middle. Germline lookup yields CDR1 SGHRS and CDR2 YFSETQ. CDR3 bases: TGCGCCAGCAGTACAGGGCCAGATCCTATTGTTGCTTTCTTT. This sequence encodes CASSTGPDPIVAFF.

This clonotype was seen a few times. In DNA, the CDR3 is TGTGCCAGCTCACCAGGGTCGGGCGGGGCCAACGTCCTGACTTTC. It is translated as CASSPGSGGANVLTF. The rearrangement uses TRBV18 and TRBJ2-6; no firm D call. With 2 bases removed from V and 4 bases from J, the gap between germline ends came to 9 bases. Germline CDR1 and CDR2: KGHSH and LQKENI. The CDR3 is 15 amino acids.

The V and J genes are TRBV2 and TRBJ1-1; 7 bases match TRBD1. This CDR3 has 14 amino acids. Germline trimming cut 6 bases from V and 0 bases from J; bases unmatched to any gene: 4. Germline CDR1 reads SNHLY; CDR2 reads FYNNEI. CDR3 loop: CASRPQGMNTEAFF. In DNA, the CDR3 is TGTGCCAGCAGACCACAGGGGATGAACACTGAAGCTTTCTTT.

The sample holds many counts of this clonotype. The chain is built from TRBV25-1 and TRBJ2-5; D is ambiguous. The length of the CDR3 is 11 residues. Germline lookup yields CDR1 MGHDK and CDR2 SYGVNS. V lost 6 bases to trimming and J lost 3 bases, with 5 bases between them. This chain's CDR3 is CASSYKETQYF. CDR3 DNA: TGTGCCAGCAGCTATAAAGAGACCCAGTACTTC.

This chain uses TRBV27 with TRBJ2-2, with TRBD2 matching 12 bases. The trim removed 5 bases at V and 13 bases at J, leaving 5 bases unmatched. Germline V CDR1 and CDR2: MNHEY, SMNVEV (reference sequence). The CDR3 sequence is 13 residues long. The CDR3 DNA reads as TGTGCCAGCAGTGCTCGGACTAGCGGGATGCTGTTTTTT. Translated, it gives CASSARTSGMLFF.

This clonotype was seen more than once but under ten times. At one boundary the junction diverges from the germline segment, which might be a read error. The CDR3 coding sequence is TGTGCCAGCAGTTCCAGGACCGGGTTGGGCACTGAAGTTTTCTTT. Translating it yields CASSSRTGLGTEVFF. The V gene is TRBV27, the J gene TRBJ1-1; no clear D gene. The CDR3 is made up of 15 amino acids. CDR1 is MNHEY and CDR2 is SMNVEV in the germline V gene (reference sequence).

The V call is TRBV3-1, the J call TRBJ1-5; D uncertain. This CDR3 comprises 14 residues. Deletions cut 0 bases from V and 3 bases from J, with 6 bases between. Looked up from germline, CDR1 is LGHDT and CDR2 is YNNKEL (reference sequence). Written as DNA, the CDR3 is TGTGCCAGCAGCCAAGATCCGTTCAATCAGCCCCAGCATTTT. Translating gives CASSQDPFNQPQHF.

This clonotype was detected a few times. J is TRBJ2-5 and V is TRBV7-9, with D perhaps matching TRBD1 or TRBD2 (5 bases each). The germline V and J ends were trimmed by 4 bases and 5 bases, with 17 bases remaining between them. Germline loops: CDR1 SEHNR, CDR2 FQNEAQ (reference sequence). The CDR3 contains 15 residues. CDR3 DNA sequence: TGTGCCAGCAGCTCCCGGGACCCCAGAGAGGAGACCCAGTACTTC. It encodes CASSSRDPREETQYF.

This clonotype showed up just a few times. The CDR3, as DNA: TGTGCCAGCAGTGAATCCGGGGGGGCAACTAATGAAAAACTGTTTTTT. Amino acid sequence: CASSESGGATNEKLFF. The chain has TRBV25-1 and TRBJ1-4, with D perhaps matching TRBD1 (5 bases). The V gene's germline CDR1 is MGHDK and CDR2 SYGVNS. Between the trimmed V and J ends, which lost 1 base and 0 bases, there was a span of 9 bases. The CDR3 runs to 16 residues.

This clonotype was observed many times. The V gene is TRBV29-1, the J gene TRBJ1-2; 9 bases line up with TRBD1. Per germline, CDR1 SQVTM and CDR2 ANQGSEA. The J segment lost 4 bases and the V segment lost 7 bases, leaving 7 bases of the junction unmatched. This CDR3 comprises 13 residues. The CDR3 nucleotides are TGCAGCGCGGGACAGGGAAGCATCTATGGCTACACCTTC. Translated, it gives CSAGQGSIYGYTF.

The sample holds a few counts of this clonotype. The gene calls are TRBV30 and TRBJ2-1; 11 nucleotides line up with TRBD2. Germline V gene lookup returns CDR1 GTSNPN and CDR2 SVGIG (reference sequence). There are 15 residues in the CDR3. V was clipped by 2 bases and J by 8 bases; unmatched bases: 8. DNA for the CDR3: TGTGCCTGGAGTCTGACTAGCGGGGCCGGGGATGAGCAGTTCTTC. It is translated as CAWSLTSGAGDEQFF.

This clonotype came up many times. The rearrangement uses TRBV20-1 and TRBJ2-7; D is possibly TRBD1 or TRBD2 (5 bases each). The CDR3 sequence is 13 residues long. V was pared by 5 bases and J by 5 bases, with 16 bases between. CDR1 is DFQATT and CDR2 is SNEGSKA in the germline V gene (reference sequence). CDR3 loop: CSAPRDGAHEQYF. The CDR3 DNA reads TGCAGTGCTCCCCGTGACGGGGCCCACGAGCAGTACTTC.

The chain joins TRBV5-6 to TRBJ2-1, with D perhaps TRBD2 (5 bases). Germline V gene sequence: CDR1 SGHDT, CDR2 YYEEEE. The CDR3 runs to 16 residues. Trimming took off 1 base at V and 2 bases at J, with 13 bases between the two ends. The CDR3 region is CASSLIEGAAYNEQFF. CDR3 sequence (DNA): TGTGCCAGCAGCTTGATTGAGGGAGCAGCCTACAATGAGCAGTTCTTC.

The chain uses TRBV7-6 and TRBJ2-1, with 9 bases matching TRBD1. With V trimmed by 1 base and J by 4 bases, 5 bases remained unmatched. CDR1 is SGHVS, CDR2 FNYEAQ, per germline. The CDR3 extends over 16 amino acids. CDR3 nucleotide sequence: TGTGCCAGCAGCTTAGGAACCGGGACAGGGTACAATGAGCAGTTCTTC. The encoded protein is CASSLGTGTGYNEQFF.

This clonotype came up many times. The V call is TRBV29-1, the J call TRBJ2-5, with 10 bases matching TRBD2. CDR1 is SQVTM, CDR2 ANQGSEA, per germline. This CDR3 contains 13 residues. V lost 7 bases to trimming and J lost 5 bases; unmatched junction nucleotides: 7. This CDR3 reads CSGLAGGSETQYF. The CDR3 DNA is TGCAGCGGGTTAGCGGGAGGAAGCGAGACCCAGTACTTC.

V usage is TRBV3-1 and J usage is TRBJ2-2, with 8 bases fitting TRBD1. The CDR3 consists of 17 residues. V lost 1 base, J lost 1 base, and 5 bases stayed unmatched. Per the germline V gene, CDR1 is LGHDT and CDR2 is YNNKEL (reference sequence). The CDR3 nucleotides read TGTGCCAGCAGCCAAGGTTCAGGGGGCTGGAACACCGGGGAGCTGTTTTTT. Its translation: CASSQGSGGWNTGELFF.

The V call is TRBV5-6, the J call TRBJ2-7; 11 bases fit TRBD2. The length of the CDR3 is 17 residues. V shed 1 base and J 7 bases; nucleotides not matched to a gene: 13. Germline V CDR1 and CDR2: SGHDT, YYEEEE. In nucleotides, the CDR3 is TGTGCCAGCAGCTTGATCCTAGCGGGAGGAAAGGCGAGGGAGCAGTACTTC. Its protein product is CASSLILAGGKAREQYF.